This T cell receptor beta chain came from a study of cytomegalovirus exposure and HLA in healthy donors. Overall study findings and caveats: With high specificity and sensitivity, the classifier reportedly diagnosed cytomegalovirus status. Most TCR sequences were rare, but some public TCRs occurred in many donors. Overall, around 160 TCR beta chains were annotated as cytomegalovirus-associated.

Profiling relied on immunoSEQ multiplex PCR, and the TCRdb table lists in-frame clones only, not all of them. Among approximately 99,000 clones, around 85% were seen once, and the ten largest hold about 3%. The V segment lost 3 bases and the J segment 3 bases; nucleotides outside the gene matches: 7. The CDR3 is made up of 15 amino acids. CDR1 and CDR2 (germline): SGDLS, YYNGEE. A remark on this clone: Its matching antigen is unknown.

While the first cohort had fewer than 850 subjects, the donors belonged to the separate validation cohort of roughly 130 subjects. V and J are TRBV9 and TRBJ2-7; TRBD1 aligns across 9 bases. The sample consisted of PBMCs. This sequence was found in a woman aged 18-29 years in good health and CMV-seronegative. The CDR3 DNA reads TGTGCCAGCAGCGCGGGGGACAGGGATTACTACGAGCAGTACTTC. Its translation is CASSAGDRDYYEQYF.